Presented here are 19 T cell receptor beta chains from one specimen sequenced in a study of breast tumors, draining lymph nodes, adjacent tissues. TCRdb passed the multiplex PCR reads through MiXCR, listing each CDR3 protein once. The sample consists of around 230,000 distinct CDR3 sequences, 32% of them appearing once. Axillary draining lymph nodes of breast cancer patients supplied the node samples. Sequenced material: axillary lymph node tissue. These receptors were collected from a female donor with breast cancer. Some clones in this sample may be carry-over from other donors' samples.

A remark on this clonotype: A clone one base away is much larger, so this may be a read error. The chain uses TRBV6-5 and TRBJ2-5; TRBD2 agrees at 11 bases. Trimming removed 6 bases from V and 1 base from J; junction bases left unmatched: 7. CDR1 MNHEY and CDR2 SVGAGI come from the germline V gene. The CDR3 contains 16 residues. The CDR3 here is CASSIGGLAVQETQYF. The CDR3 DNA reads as TGTGCCAGCAGCATCGGGGGACTAGCGGTCCAAGAGACCCAGTACTTC.

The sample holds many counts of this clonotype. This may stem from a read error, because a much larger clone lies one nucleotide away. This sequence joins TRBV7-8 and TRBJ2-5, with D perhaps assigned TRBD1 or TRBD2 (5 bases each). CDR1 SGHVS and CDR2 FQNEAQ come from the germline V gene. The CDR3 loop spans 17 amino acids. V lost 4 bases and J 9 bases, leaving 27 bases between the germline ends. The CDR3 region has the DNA TGTGCCAGCAGCTCCTCACCTACTAGGGGTAGGATGGAGCCCCAGTACTTC. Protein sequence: CASSSSPTRGRMEPQYF.

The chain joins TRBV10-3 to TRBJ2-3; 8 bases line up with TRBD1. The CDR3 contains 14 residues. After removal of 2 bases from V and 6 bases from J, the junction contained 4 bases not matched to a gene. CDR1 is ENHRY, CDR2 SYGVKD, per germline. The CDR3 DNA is TGTGCCATCAGTGAGGGGCAGGGGGCCGATACGCAGTATTTT. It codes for CAISEGQGADTQYF.

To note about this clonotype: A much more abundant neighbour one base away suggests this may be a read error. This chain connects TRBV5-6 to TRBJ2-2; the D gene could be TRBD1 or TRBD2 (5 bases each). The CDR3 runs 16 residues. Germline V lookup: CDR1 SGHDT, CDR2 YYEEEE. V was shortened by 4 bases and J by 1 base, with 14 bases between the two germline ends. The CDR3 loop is CASSLQTAVNTGELFF. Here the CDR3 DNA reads TGTGCCAGCAGCCTACAGACAGCGGTGAACACCGGGGAGCTGTTTTTT.

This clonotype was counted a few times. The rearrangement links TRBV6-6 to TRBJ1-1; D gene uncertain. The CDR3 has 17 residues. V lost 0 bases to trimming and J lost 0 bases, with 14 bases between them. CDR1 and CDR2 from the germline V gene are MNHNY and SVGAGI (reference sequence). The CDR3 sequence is CASSYSLRQVLNTEAFF. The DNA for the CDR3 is TGTGCCAGCAGTTACTCGTTAAGGCAGGTCCTGAACACTGAAGCTTTCTTT.

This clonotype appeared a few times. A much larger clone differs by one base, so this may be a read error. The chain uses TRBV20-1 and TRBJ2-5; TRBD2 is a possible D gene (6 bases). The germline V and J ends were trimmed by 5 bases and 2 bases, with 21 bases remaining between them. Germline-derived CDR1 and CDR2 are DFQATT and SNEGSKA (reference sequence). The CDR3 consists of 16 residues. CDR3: CSAPSISSATQETQYF. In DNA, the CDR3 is TGCAGTGCTCCCTCAATCTCTAGCGCCACACAAGAGACCCAGTACTTC.

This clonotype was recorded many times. Here the CDR3 reads CASSLGGRTSGSYEQYF. The CDR3 nucleotides are TGTGCCAGCAGCTTAGGGGGGCGGACTAGCGGGTCCTACGAGCAGTACTTC. This sequence joins TRBV7-2 and TRBJ2-7, with 11 bases fitting TRBD2. Germline CDR1 reads SGHTA; CDR2 reads FQGNSA. This CDR3 has 17 amino acids. V lost 1 base and J lost 1; bases outside the gene matches: 6.

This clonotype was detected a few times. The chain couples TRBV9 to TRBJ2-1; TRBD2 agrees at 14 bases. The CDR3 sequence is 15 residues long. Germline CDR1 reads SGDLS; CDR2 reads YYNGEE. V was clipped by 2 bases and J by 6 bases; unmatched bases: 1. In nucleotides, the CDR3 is TGTGCCAGCAGCGTCGGACTAGCGGGAGGCAATGAGCAGTTCTTC. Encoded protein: CASSVGLAGGNEQFF. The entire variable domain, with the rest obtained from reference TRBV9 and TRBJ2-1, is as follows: DSGVTQTPKHLITATGQRVTLRCSPRSGDLSVYWYQQSLDQGLQFLIQYYNGEERAKGNILERFSAQQFPDLHSELNLSSLELGDSALYFCASSVGLAGGNEQFFGPGTRLTVL.

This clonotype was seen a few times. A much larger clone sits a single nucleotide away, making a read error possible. CDR3 amino acids: CSARNPDGLATQYF. CDR3 nucleotides: TGCAGTGCTAGAAACCCGGACGGATTGGCGACCCAGTACTTC. V usage is TRBV20-1 and J usage is TRBJ2-5; D gene uncertain. The length of the CDR3 is 14 residues. Germline CDR1 is DFQATT and CDR2 is SNEGSKA (reference sequence). The germline V and J ends were trimmed by 2 bases and 7 bases, with 17 bases remaining between them.

CDR3 sequence: CASSLAGGRDGYTF. As DNA, the CDR3 is TGTGCCAGCAGCTTAGCCGGGGGGAGGGACGGCTACACCTTC. The chain employs TRBV7-9 and TRBJ1-2, with D possibly matching TRBD1 (5 bases). The germline gives CDR1 SEHNR, CDR2 FQNEAQ (reference sequence). This CDR3 contains 14 residues. V dropped 0 bases and J dropped 8 bases, with 13 bases sitting between them.

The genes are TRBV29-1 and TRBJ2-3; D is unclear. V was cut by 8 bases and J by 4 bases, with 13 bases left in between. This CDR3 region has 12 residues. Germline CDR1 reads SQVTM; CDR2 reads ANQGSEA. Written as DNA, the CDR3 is TGCAGCTTAGAAGGGCGTGCAGATACGCAGTATTTT. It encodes CSLEGRADTQYF.

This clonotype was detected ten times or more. In nucleotides, the CDR3 is TGCAGTGCTCCCGGACAGTCCGGGGAGCTGTTTTTT. Its translation: CSAPGQSGELFF. The V call is TRBV20-1, the J call TRBJ2-2; perhaps TRBD1 as D (6 bases). Trimming stripped 5 bases from V and 6 bases from J, with 10 bases between. The CDR3 consists of 12 residues. The germline CDR1 and CDR2 sequences are DFQATT and SNEGSKA (reference sequence).

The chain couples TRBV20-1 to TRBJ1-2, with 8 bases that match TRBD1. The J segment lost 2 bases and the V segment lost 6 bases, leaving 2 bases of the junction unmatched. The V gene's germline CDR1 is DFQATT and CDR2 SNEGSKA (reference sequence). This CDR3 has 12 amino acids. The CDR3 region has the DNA TGCAGTGCCTGGACAGGGAACTATGGCTACACCTTC. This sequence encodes CSAWTGNYGYTF.

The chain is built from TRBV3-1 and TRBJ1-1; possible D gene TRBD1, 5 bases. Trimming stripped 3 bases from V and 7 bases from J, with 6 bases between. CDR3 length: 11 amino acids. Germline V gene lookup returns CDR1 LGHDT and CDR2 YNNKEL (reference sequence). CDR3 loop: CASSQGREAFF. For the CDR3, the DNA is TGTGCCAGCAGCCAGGGACGTGAAGCTTTCTTT. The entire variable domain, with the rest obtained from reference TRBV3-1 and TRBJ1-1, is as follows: DTAVSQTPKYLVTQMGNDKSIKCEQNLGHDTMYWYKQDSKKFLKIMFSYNNKELIINETVPNRFSPKSPDKAHLNLHINSLELGDSAVYFCASSQGREAFFGQGTRLTVV.

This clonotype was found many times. This CDR3 is CASSLWDRENEQYF. CDR3 DNA: TGCGCCAGCAGCTTGTGGGACAGGGAAAACGAGCAGTACTTC. The V call is TRBV5-1, the J call TRBJ2-7; 9 bases fit TRBD1. The CDR3 runs to 14 residues. Germline V gene data show CDR1 as SGHRS and CDR2 as YFSETQ. Losses at the gene ends were 1 base for V and 5 bases for J; bases not matched to a gene: 4.

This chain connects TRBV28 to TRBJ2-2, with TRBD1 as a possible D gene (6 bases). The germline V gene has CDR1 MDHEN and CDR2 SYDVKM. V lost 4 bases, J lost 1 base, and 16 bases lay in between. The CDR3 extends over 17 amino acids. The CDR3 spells CASSSPGHSLNTGELFF. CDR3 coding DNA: TGTGCCAGCAGTTCACCGGGACACTCCTTGAACACCGGGGAGCTGTTTTTT.

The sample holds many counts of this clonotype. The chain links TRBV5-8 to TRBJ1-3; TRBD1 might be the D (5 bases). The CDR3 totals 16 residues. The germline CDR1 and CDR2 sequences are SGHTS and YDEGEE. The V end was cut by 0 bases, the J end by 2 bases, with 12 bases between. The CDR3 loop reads CASSLGLRVAGNTIYF. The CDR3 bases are TGTGCCAGCAGCTTGGGGCTCAGGGTCGCTGGAAACACCATATATTTT.

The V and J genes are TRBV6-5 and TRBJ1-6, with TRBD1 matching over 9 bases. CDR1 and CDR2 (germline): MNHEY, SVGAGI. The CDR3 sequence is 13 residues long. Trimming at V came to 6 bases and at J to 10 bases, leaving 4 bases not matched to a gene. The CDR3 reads CASRLDRGSPLHF. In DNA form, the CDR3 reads TGTGCCAGCAGACTGGACAGGGGATCACCCCTCCACTTT.

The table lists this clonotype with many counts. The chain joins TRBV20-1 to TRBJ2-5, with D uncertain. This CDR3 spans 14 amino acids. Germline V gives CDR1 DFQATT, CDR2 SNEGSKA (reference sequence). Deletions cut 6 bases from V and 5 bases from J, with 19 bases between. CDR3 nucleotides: TGCAGTGCGCCGGTCCCTGGTGCGACGGAGACCCAGTACTTC. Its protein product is CSAPVPGATETQYF.